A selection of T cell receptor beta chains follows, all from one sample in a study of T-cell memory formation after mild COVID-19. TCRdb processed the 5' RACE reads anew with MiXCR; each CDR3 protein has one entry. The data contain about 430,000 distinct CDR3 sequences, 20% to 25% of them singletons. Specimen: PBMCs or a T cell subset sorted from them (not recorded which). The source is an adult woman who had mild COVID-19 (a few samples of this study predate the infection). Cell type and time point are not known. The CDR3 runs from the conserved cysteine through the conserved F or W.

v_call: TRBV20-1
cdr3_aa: CSARGGAGNEQFF

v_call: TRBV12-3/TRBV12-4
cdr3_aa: CASSTGVKDIQYF

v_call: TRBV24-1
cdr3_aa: CATSDSRAGRAGELFF

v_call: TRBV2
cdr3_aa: CAGTGGQETQYF

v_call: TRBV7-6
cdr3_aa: CASSFGGLAGDVGGEQFF

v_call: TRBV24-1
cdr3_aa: CATSASIDPSDTQYF

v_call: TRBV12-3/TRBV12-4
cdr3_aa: CASKTGAVGGYTF

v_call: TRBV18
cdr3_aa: CASSPGQGTGEAFF

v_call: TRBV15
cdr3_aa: CATSDYSGSTTGELFF

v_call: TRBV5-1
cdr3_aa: CASSSWGKDNEQFF

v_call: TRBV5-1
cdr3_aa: CASSWSGTGARLNYGYTF

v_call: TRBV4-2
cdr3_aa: CASSPKMGLAGWGQETQYF

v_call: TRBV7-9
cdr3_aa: CASPREDTGELFF

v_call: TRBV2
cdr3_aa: CASSDAGGLETQYF

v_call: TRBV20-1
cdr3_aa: CSASGQGVQDEQFF

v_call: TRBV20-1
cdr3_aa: CSAERRGGTDTQYF

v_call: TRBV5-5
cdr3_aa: CASSTQGQEQYF

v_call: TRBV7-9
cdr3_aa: CASSPGLAGGKDEQFF

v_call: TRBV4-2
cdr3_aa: CASSQVIVLAGGGPGTQYF

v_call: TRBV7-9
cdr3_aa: CASKSTGMALLEQYF

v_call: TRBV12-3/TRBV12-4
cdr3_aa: CASNPGQGLYGYTF

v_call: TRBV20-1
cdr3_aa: CSAVDSPIQYF

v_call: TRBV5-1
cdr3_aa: CASGGEGHWIKGTEAFF

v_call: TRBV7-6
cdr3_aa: CASSLTTGLNTGELFF

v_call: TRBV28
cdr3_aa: CASSFRLEPNYEQYF

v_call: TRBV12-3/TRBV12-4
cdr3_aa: CASSLRRANTEAFF

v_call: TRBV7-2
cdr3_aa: CASSFRGFNGEAFF

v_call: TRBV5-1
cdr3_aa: CASSRGTAYGYTF

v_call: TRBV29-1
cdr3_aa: CSVGEITEAFF

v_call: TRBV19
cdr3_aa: CASSILATRETQYF

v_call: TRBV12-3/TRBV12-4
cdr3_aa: CASSDTSVQETQYF

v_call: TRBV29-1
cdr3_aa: CTTGDKAGYTF

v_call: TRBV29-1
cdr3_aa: CSLKAGRGNTEAFF

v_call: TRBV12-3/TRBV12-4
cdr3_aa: CASRYDVSTEAFF

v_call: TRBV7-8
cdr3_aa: CASSLASITGYEQYF

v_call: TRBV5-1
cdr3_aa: CASSWGGNQPQHF

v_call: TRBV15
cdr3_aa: CATSIGTGGLVEQFF

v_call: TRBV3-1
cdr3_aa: CASSSRGQGFLNEQFF

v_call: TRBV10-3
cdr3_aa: CAISPATSGRNTQYF

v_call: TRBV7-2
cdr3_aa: CASSPGTPGLPNYGYTF

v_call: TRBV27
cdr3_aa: CASTPTGTRPGELFF

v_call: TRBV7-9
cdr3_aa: CASSWTSGTSNTGELFF

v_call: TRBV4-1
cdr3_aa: CASSPIGQGDYNEQFF

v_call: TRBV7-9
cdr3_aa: CASGTGGGATEAFF

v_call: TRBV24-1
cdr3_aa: CATSDQNTEAFF